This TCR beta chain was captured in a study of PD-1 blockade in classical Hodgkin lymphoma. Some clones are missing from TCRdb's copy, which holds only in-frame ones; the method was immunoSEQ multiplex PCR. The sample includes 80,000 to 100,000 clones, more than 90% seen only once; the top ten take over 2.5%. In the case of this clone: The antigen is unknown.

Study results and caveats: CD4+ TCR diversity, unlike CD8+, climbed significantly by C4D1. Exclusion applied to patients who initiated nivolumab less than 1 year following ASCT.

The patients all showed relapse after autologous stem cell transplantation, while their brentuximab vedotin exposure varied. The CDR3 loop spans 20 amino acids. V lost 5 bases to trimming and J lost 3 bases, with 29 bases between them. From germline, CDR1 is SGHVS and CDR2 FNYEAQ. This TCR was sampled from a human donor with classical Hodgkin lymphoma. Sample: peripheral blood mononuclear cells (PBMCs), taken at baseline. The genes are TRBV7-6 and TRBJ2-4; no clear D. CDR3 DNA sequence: TGTGCCAGCAGCCTAGGTGCAGGACGAGGACCCTCTGTGGGCAAAAACATTCAGTACTTC. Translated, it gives CASSLGAGRGPSVGKNIQYF.